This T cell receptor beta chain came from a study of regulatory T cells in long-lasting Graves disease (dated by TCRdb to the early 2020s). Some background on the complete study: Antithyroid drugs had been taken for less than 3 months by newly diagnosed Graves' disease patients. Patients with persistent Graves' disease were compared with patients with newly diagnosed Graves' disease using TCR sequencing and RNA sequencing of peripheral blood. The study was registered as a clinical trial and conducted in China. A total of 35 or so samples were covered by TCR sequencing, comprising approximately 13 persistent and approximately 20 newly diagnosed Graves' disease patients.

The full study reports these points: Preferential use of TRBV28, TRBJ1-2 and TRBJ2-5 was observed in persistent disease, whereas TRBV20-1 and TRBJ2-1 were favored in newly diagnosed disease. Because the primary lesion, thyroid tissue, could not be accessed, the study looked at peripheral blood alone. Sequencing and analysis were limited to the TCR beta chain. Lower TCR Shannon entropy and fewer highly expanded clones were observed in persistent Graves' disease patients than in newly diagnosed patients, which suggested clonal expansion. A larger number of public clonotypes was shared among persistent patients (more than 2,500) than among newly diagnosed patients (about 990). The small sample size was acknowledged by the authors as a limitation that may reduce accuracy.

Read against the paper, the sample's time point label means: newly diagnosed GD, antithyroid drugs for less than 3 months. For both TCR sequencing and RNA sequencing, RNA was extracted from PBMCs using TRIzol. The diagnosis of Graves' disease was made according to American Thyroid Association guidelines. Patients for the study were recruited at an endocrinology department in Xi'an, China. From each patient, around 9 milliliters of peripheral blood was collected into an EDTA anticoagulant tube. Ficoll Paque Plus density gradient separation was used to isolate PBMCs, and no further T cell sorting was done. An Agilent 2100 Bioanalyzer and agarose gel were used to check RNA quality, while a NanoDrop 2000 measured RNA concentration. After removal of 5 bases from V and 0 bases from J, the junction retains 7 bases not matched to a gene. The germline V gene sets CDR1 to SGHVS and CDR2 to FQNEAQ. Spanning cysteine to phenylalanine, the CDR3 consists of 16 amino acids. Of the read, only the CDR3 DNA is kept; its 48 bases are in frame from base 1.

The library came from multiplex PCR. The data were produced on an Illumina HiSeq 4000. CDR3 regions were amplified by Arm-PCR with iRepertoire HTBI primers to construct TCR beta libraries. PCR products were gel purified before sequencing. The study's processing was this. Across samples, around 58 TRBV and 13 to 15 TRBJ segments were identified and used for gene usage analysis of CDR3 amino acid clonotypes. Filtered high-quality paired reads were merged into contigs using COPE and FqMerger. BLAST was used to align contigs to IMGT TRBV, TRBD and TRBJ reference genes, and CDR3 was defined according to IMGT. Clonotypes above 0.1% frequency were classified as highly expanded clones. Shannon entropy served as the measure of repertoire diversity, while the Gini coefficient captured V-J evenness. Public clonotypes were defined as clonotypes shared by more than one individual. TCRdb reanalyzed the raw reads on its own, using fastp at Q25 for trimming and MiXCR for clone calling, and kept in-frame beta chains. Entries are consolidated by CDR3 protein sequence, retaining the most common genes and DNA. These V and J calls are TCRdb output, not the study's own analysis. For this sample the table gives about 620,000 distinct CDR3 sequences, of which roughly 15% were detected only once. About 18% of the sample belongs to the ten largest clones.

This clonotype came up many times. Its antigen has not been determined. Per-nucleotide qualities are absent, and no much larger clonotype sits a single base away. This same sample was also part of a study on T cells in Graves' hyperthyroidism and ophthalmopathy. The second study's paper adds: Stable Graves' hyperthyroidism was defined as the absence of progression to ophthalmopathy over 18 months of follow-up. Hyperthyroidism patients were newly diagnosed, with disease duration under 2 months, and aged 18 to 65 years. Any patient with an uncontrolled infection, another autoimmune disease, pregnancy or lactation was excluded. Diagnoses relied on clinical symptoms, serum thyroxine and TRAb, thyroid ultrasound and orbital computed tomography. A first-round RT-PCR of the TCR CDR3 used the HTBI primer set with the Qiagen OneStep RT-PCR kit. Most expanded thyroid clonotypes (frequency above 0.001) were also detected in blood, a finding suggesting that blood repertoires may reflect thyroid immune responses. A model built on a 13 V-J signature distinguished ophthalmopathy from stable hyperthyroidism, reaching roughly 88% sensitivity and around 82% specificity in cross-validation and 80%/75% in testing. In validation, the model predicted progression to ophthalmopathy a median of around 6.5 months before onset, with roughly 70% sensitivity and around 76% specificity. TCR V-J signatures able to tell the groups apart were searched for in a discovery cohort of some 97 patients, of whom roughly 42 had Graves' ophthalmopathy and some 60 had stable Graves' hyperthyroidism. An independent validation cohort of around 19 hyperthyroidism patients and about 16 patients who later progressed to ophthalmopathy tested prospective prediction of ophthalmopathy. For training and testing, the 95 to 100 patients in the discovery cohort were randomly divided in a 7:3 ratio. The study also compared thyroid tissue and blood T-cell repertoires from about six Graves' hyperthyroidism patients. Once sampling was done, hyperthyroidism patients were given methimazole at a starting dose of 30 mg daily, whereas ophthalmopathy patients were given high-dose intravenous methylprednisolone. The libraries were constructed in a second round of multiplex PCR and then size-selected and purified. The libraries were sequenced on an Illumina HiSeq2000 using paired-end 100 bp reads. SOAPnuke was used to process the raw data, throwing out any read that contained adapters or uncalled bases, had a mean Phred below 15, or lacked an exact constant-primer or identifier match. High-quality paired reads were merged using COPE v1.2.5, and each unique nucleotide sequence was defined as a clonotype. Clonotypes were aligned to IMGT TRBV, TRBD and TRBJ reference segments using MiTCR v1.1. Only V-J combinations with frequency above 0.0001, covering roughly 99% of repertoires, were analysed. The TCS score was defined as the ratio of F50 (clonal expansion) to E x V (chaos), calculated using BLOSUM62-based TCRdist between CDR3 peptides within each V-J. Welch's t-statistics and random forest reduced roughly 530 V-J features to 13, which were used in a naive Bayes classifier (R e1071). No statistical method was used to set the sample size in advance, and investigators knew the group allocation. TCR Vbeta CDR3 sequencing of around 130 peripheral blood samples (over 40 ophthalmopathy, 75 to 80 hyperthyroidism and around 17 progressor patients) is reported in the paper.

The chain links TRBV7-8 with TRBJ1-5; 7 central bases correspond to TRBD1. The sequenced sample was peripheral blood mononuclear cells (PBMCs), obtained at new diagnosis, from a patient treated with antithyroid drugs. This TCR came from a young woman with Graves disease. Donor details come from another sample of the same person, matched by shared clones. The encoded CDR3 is CASSARQGNSNQPQHF. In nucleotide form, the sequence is TGTGCCAGCAGCGCGAGACAGGGTAATAGCAATCAGCCCCAGCATTTT.